This is a list of T cell receptor beta chains from one sample in a study of blood T cell repertoires in COVID-19. Profiling relied on immunoSEQ multiplex PCR, and the TCRdb table lists in-frame clones only, not all of them. The sample records fewer than 100,000 clones, 80% to 90% being singletons. The sample consisted of peripheral blood. The receptors here all came from a woman in her forties or fifties with acute or convalescent COVID-19. CDR3s include the opening cysteine and the closing phenylalanine or tryptophan. D genes are given only for firm matches. The size field is filled for only some rows; it gives once, few, many or a size class.

v_gene	j_gene	abundance	d_gene	CDR3aa	CDR3nt
TRBV2	TRBJ2-3	NA	NA	CASMGPGESSTDTQYF	TGTGCCAGCATGGGTCCGGGGGAGAGTTCCACAGATACGCAGTATTTT
TRBV28	TRBJ2-1	NA	NA	CASSPGYNEQFF	TGTGCCAGCAGCCCGGGCTACAATGAGCAGTTCTTC
TRBV18	TRBJ1-5	NA	NA	CASSPTVNQPQHF	TGTGCCAGCTCACCAACAGTCAATCAGCCCCAGCATTTT
TRBV11-2	TRBJ2-1	once	TRBD2	CASSLAGGRAGNEQFF	TGTGCCAGCAGCTTAGCAGGCGGGAGGGCCGGGAATGAGCAGTTCTTC
TRBV5-8	TRBJ2-1	once	TRBD2	CASSFQGLANEQFF	TGTGCCAGCAGCTTCCAGGGACTAGCGAATGAGCAGTTCTTC
TRBV19	TRBJ1-4	NA	NA	CASSHPFRQTRNEKLFF	TGTGCCAGTAGCCACCCTTTTAGACAGACACGTAATGAAAAACTGTTTTTT
TRBV4-3	TRBJ1-1	few	NA	CASSQVRNTEAFF	TGCGCCAGCAGCCAGGTCAGGAACACTGAAGCTTTCTTT
TRBV19	TRBJ2-3	NA	TRBD2	CASTPGLAGLSTDTQYF	TGTGCCAGTACCCCAGGACTAGCGGGGCTAAGCACAGATACGCAGTATTTT
TRBV30	TRBJ2-6	NA	NA	CAWSVAGANVLTF	TGTGCCTGGAGTGTAGCAGGGGCCAACGTCCTGACTTTC
TRBV4-2	TRBJ2-3	NA	TRBD2	CASSQDSGGATDTQYF	TGTGCCAGCAGCCAAGATAGCGGGGGGGCGACAGATACGCAGTATTTT
TRBV7-2	TRBJ2-7	NA	TRBD1	CASSDDRVGSYEQYF	TGTGCCAGCAGCGACGACAGGGTGGGGTCCTACGAGCAGTACTTC